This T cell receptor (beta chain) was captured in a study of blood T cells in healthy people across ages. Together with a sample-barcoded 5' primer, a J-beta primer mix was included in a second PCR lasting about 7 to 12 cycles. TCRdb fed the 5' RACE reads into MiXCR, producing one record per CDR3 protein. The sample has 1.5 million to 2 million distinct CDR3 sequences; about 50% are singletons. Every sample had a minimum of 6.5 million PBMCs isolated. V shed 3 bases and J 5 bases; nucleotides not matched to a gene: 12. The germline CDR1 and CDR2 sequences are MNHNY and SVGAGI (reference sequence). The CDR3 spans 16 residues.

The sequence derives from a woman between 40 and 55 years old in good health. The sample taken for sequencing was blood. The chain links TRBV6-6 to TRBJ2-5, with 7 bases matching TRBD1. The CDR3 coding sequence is TGTGCCAGCAGTTATCCCCATCGACAGGGAAGGGAGACCCAGTACTTC. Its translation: CASSYPHRQGRETQYF.